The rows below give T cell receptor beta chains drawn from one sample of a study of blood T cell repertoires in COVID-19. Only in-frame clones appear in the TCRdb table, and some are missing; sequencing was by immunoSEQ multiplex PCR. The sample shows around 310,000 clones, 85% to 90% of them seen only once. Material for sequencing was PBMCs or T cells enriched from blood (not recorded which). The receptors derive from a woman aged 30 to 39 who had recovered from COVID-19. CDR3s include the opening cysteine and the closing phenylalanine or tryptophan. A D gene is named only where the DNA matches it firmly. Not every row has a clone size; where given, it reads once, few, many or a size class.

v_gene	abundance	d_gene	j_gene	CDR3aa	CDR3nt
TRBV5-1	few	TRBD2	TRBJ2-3	CASSLGLAADTQYF	TGCGCCAGCAGCTTGGGGCTAGCGGCAGATACGCAGTATTTT
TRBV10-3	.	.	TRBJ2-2	CAISELRKGDTGELFF	TGTGCCATCAGTGAACTTAGGAAGGGGGACACCGGGGAGCTGTTTTTT
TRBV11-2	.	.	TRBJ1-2	CASSPEPQGYGYTF	TGTGCCAGCAGCCCAGAACCCCAGGGGTATGGCTACACCTTC
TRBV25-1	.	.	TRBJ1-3	CASSSLRGAQAGNTIYF	TGTGCCAGCAGTTCCCTCCGGGGGGCTCAAGCTGGAAACACCATATATTTT
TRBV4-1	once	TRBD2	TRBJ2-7	CASSYLAGEDEQYF	TGCGCCAGCAGCTATTTAGCGGGGGAGGACGAGCAGTACTTC
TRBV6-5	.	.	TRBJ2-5	CASSYGLAKTQYF	TGTGCCAGCAGTTACGGGCTAGCGAAGACCCAGTACTTC
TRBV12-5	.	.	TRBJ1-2	CASGLTPNYGYTF	TGTGCTAGTGGTTTGACTCCTAACTATGGCTACACCTTC
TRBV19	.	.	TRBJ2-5	CASSMMAKETQYF	TGTGCCAGTAGTATGATGGCCAAGGAGACCCAGTACTTC
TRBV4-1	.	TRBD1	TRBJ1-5	CASSQADRDAQPQHF	TGCGCCAGCAGCCAGGCGGACAGGGACGCTCAGCCCCAGCATTTT
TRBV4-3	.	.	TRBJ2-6	CASSQDEPGTGANVLTF	TGCGCCAGCAGCCAAGACGAGCCAGGGACTGGGGCCAACGTCCTGACTTTC